What follows are 3 T cell receptor beta chains derived from one specimen sequenced in a study of shared clonotypes between healthy human individuals. Assay used: immunoSEQ multiplex PCR; TCRdb lists only in-frame clones, some missing. This table holds 550,000 to 850,000 clones, approximately 79% found once. Sequencing used memory CD4+ T cells sorted from blood. Subset in this sample: CD45RA-negative fraction. The source of these receptors is a woman aged 30 to 39 in good health.

This clone was recorded once. The V call is TRBV5-1, the J call TRBJ2-7, with a weak D call TRBD2 (6 bases). The CDR3 has 13 amino acids. Germline loops: CDR1 SGHRS, CDR2 YFSETQ. The germline V and J ends were trimmed by 4 bases and 7 bases, with 15 bases remaining between them. The CDR3 DNA reads TGCGCCAGCAGCGGGGCGGGGTTTGAAGAGCAGTACTTC. Translation gives CASSGAGFEEQYF. The full variable domain, in which reference TRBV5-1 and TRBJ2-7 provide the parts outside the CDR3, is KAGVTQTPRYLIKTRGQQVTLSCSPISGHRSVSWYQQTPGQGLQFLFEYFSETQRNKGNFPGRFSGRQFSNSRSEMNVSTLELGDSALYLCASSGAGFEEQYFGPGTRLTVT.

The rearrangement links TRBV11-2 to TRBJ1-1; D possibly corresponds to TRBD1 (5 bases). Germline lookup yields CDR1 SGHAT and CDR2 FQNNGV. There are 16 residues in the CDR3. Deletions cut 2 bases from V and 0 bases from J, with 13 bases between. In DNA, the CDR3 is TGTGCCAGCAGCTTATCTGGGGCCCCATTGAACACTGAAGCTTTCTTT. Amino acids: CASSLSGAPLNTEAFF.

This chain uses TRBV7-9 with TRBJ2-7, with a possible D match to TRBD2 (5 bases). Germline-derived CDR1 and CDR2 are SEHNR and FQNEAQ (reference sequence). Deletions cut 3 bases from V and 0 bases from J, with 15 bases between. This CDR3 comprises 16 residues. The CDR3 sequence: CASSFDTSPLSYEQYF. CDR3 nucleotides: TGTGCCAGCAGCTTCGACACTAGTCCTCTCTCCTACGAGCAGTACTTC.